The T cell receptor beta chain under discussion was sequenced for a study of T cells in tumors after PD-1 blockade. Study overall: Some patients also took daily vismodegib 150 mg during anti-PD-1 treatment. Peripheral blood samples averaged approximately 33,000 unique clonotypes and around 120,000 templates.

V was clipped by 2 bases and J by 5 bases, with 13 bases between them. CDR1 is MNHEY and CDR2 is SVGAGI in the germline V gene. The CDR3 consists of 16 residues. TCRdb's copy holds only in-frame clones and misses some; the assay was immunoSEQ multiplex PCR. The sample includes about 48,000 clones, around 85% of them seen just once. Template: tumor biopsy or peripheral blood genomic DNA, about 550-6,500 ng per sample. The clonotype originates from a human donor with basal cell carcinoma. The chain carries TRBV6-5 and TRBJ1-6; D may be TRBD1 (6 bases). The sequencing here drew on PBMCs, taken before anti-PD-1 treatment. The DNA for the CDR3 is TGTGCCAGCAGTTACGGCACAGGGATTGATAATTCACCCCTCCACTTT. This gives the protein CASSYGTGIDNSPLHF.